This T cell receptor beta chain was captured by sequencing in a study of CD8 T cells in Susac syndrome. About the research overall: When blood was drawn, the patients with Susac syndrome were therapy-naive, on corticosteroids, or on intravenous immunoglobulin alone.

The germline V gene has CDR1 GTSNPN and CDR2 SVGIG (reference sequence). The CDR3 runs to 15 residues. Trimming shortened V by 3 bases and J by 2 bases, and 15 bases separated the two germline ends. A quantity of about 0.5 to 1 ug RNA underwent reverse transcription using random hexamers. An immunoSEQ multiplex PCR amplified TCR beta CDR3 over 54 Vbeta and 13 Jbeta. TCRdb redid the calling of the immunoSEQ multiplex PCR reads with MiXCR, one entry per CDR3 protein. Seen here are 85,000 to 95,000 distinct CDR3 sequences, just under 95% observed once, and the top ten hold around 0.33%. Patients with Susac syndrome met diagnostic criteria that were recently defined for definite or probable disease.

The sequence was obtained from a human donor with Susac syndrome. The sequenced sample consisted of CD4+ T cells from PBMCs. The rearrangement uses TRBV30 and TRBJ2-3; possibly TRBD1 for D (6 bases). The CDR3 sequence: CAWRPRGRITDTQYF. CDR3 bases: TGTGCCTGGAGACCGAGGGGGAGAATCACAGATACGCAGTATTTT.